The subject of this entry is one TCR beta chain. The data originate from a study of T cells in Graves' hyperthyroidism and ophthalmopathy. On the study more broadly: Upon initial diagnosis and before any treatment, peripheral blood was collected.

The investigators amplified TCR beta CDR3 regions from RNA transcripts. First-round RT-PCR targeting the TCR CDR3 was performed with the HTBI primer set. TCRdb passed the multiplex PCR reads through MiXCR, listing each CDR3 protein once. The sample carries around 300,000 distinct CDR3 sequences, about an eighth recorded once. Stable disease denoted Graves' hyperthyroidism without ophthalmopathy progression within 18 months. The study enrolled patients aged 18 to 65 with newly diagnosed hyperthyroidism of under 2 months' duration. Trimming shortened V by 6 bases and J by 5 bases, and 10 bases separated the two germline ends. CDR1 DFQATT and CDR2 SNEGSKA come from the germline V gene (reference sequence). This CDR3 contains 11 residues.

Sequencing used blood. This sequence was found in a woman between 35 and 50 years old with Graves' hyperthyroidism. The chain links TRBV20-1 to TRBJ1-2, with D possibly matching TRBD1 (5 bases). CDR3 sequence: CSAGTEYGYTF. In DNA, the CDR3 is TGCAGTGCGGGGACTGAATATGGCTACACCTTC.